A selection of T cell receptor beta chains follows, all from one sample in a study of blood T cells in healthy people across ages. MiXCR, run by TCRdb on the 5' RACE reads, gives a single entry per CDR3 protein. The sample carries 1,500,000 or so distinct CDR3 sequences, approximately 59% recorded once. The sample consisted of blood. The receptors come from a young man in good health. Each CDR3 is given with its conserved first and last residue. The order of the fields is clone size, V gene, CDR3 protein. Clone size is given for some rows only: seen once, a few or many times, or a class if the clone is expanded.

. | TRBV27 | CASSPGTEAYGQYF
. | TRBV4-1 | CASTRAMTMNTEAFF
few | TRBV14 | CASSLLAGTSNEQFF
. | TRBV30 | CAWRQSYGYTF
. | TRBV29-1 | CSVEQGSVYGYTF
. | TRBV29-1 | CSVEDKLTEQYF
. | TRBV4-1 | CASSQVLEGQGPEKLFF
. | TRBV20-1 | CSANPRSATNYGYTF
once | TRBV5-5 | CASSLPQGREQYF
few | TRBV5-6 | CASSLAPVAGGMYEQYF
. | TRBV11-2 | CASSSAGLDEQYF
few | TRBV6-5 | CASSLSADSYEQYF
. | TRBV27 | CASSLYEGFDGYTF
many | TRBV4-2 | CASSQDRWDYLYNEQFF
. | TRBV9 | CASSVATGLAAGRTDTQYF
. | TRBV12-3/TRBV12-4 | CASMTGATGELFF
. | TRBV27 | CVSRGIMETQYF
. | TRBV12-3/TRBV12-4 | CASSFGRGHQETQYF
. | TRBV12-3/TRBV12-4 | CASSTNRGRTDTQYF
few | TRBV15 | CATSRDPQVGEKLFF
once | TRBV12-3/TRBV12-4 | CASSSTDGGTGNQPQHF
. | TRBV7-9 | CASSVNSRLAGNEQYF
. | TRBV4-1 | CVSSQEGAGDAYGYTF
once | TRBV4-1 | CASSQEFAGGTDTQYF
. | TRBV28 | CASSSQGSTASTQYF
few | TRBV29-1 | CSVEDRGGGTDTQYF
. | TRBV7-6 | CASSLWDGLNHRNEQFF
few | TRBV10-3 | CAISEPGNYGYTF
. | TRBV9 | CASSENRGANTGELFF
. | TRBV20-1 | CSARARQETQYF
once | TRBV27 | CASSSLAAVIDTQYF
. | TRBV4-3 | CASSQGGDYEQYF
few | TRBV29-1 | CSVDINSDTGELFF
. | TRBV9 | CASNPLGGVTDTQYF
few | TRBV6-2/TRBV6-3 | CASSYSSIGGPDTQYF
. | TRBV3-1 | CASSQEHDSSTYEQYF
. | TRBV12-3/TRBV12-4 | CASSPQTLRIYEQYF
. | TRBV5-1 | CASSRFEGQGYTF
. | TRBV7-2 | CASSISRDADTQYF
few | TRBV4-1 | CASSQAQMRNSPLHF
. | TRBV7-9 | CASRSDHTEQYF
. | TRBV6-1 | CASSGTGYTPMNTEAFF